The clone carrying this TCR beta chain was recorded once. Methods used by the authors: For nucleated cells, counts were estimated from reference gene primer amplification. The assay was immunoSEQ multiplex PCR, and TCRdb's table has in-frame clones only and misses some. That table furnishes V, J and clone size, whereas the DNA furnished D and trimming. The sample gives approximately 100,000 clones, 65% to 90% of which show up once; 7.9% is in the top ten. The data stem from a study of blood T cell repertoires in COVID-19. The wider study: T cells, B-cell-depleted T cells, or PBMCs supplied cDNA or gDNA.

Germline values: CDR1 SGHDT, CDR2 YYEEEE. V shed 3 bases and J 5 bases; nucleotides not matched to a gene: 8. This CDR3 comprises 15 residues. The sequencing input was peripheral blood. The TCR comes from a woman of 80 years or more with active or convalescent COVID-19. V and J are TRBV5-6 and TRBJ1-1; 9 nucleotides match TRBD1. The CDR3 loop is CASSSLPGQGTEAFF. CDR3 nucleotides: TGTGCCAGCAGCTCACTGCCGGGACAGGGAACTGAAGCTTTCTTT.